Sequencing of this TCR beta chain was carried out in a study of T cells in Graves' hyperthyroidism and ophthalmopathy. Findings and limits, study-wide: The model foresaw ophthalmopathy a median around seven months prior to onset.

For ophthalmopathy patients, the Clinical Activity Score was at least 3 and the NOSPECS grade at least 4; duration was under 3 months. Fresh 10 ml peripheral blood yielded PBMCs. Of note for this clonotype: Its antigen is undetermined.

CDR3 length equals 14 residues. The germline CDR1 and CDR2 sequences are MNHEY and SVGEGT. V trimming: 7 bases; J trimming: 8 bases; junction bases outside the gene matches: 11. There were TCR beta CDR3 regions amplified from RNA transcripts. Carried out on the TCR CDR3, a first-round RT-PCR used the HTBI primer set. From the multiplex PCR reads, TCRdb called clonotypes with MiXCR, one entry per CDR3 protein. The sample has 600,000 or so distinct CDR3 sequences; around 15% are singletons. The chain has TRBV6-2 or TRBV6-3 and TRBJ1-2; 9 bases map to TRBD1. Sample: blood. The clonotype was recovered from a woman between 50 and 59 years old with Graves' ophthalmopathy. The CDR3 sequence: CASTRGTGRKGYTF. The CDR3 DNA reads as TGTGCCAGCACCCGCGGGACAGGGCGCAAGGGCTACACCTTC.